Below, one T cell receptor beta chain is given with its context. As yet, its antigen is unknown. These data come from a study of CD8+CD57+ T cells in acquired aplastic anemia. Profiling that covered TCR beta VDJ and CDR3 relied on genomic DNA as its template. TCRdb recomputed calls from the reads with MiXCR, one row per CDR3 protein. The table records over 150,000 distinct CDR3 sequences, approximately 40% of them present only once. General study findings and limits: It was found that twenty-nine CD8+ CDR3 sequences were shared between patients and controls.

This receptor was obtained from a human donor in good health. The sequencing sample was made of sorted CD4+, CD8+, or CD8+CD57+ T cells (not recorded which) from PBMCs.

The CDR3 DNA follows: TGTGCCACCAGCCGCCCTAAATCTGCCTCCTACAATGAGCAGTTCTTC. It encodes CATSRPKSASYNEQFF. The V gene is TRBV15, the J gene TRBJ2-1; no clear D gene. Germline V gene lookup returns CDR1 LNHNV and CDR2 YYDKDF (reference sequence). The CDR3 spans 16 residues. The V gene lost 5 bases and the J gene lost 0 bases, with 14 bases spanning the gap.